The clone carrying this T cell receptor beta chain was observed a few times. The target antigen is unknown. Naive CD4+ T cells were purified with Tregs depleted by CD25. Findings and limits, study-wide: In terms of TCR gene usage, tumor memory CD4+ T cells clustered together with blood and lymph node memory CD4+ cells, as well as with lymph node naive CD4+ cells. Tumor-infiltrating Treg TCR alpha and beta sequences overlapped most with tumor naive CD4+ T cells, then blood naive.

Constant-region reverse primers amplified full-length variable regions, followed by semi-nested Nested Universal Primer A PCR. Each CDR3 protein gets one entry after TCRdb re-called the 5' RACE reads with MiXCR. The sample contains about 62,000 distinct CDR3 sequences, about 31% of which appear only once. V lost 1 base and J lost 7; bases outside the gene matches: 6. Looked up from germline, CDR1 is DFQATT and CDR2 is SNEGSKA (reference sequence). CDR3 size: 15 residues. The specimen sequenced was tumor-infiltrating naive CD4+ T cells sorted from the breast tumor. The subset: naive CD4+ T cells, CD4+CD45RA+CD25-. The chain combines TRBV20-1 with TRBJ2-7, with 14 bases fitting TRBD2. This clonotype was sampled from a female donor with breast cancer. The CDR3: CSARGTSGRWYEQYF. The CDR3 nucleotides read TGCAGTGCTAGAGGGACTAGCGGGAGGTGGTATGAGCAGTACTTC.